This note documents a single T cell receptor (beta chain) sequence. Relative to the germline gene, one junction end is altered; a read error may explain this. The data were taken from a study of T cell repertoires in cytomegalovirus infection. About the study: Both a matching HLA type and CMV infection were indicated by public TCR beta signatures.

MiXCR, run by TCRdb on the reads, gives a single entry per CDR3 protein. This repertoire shows 350,000 to 500,000 distinct CDR3 sequences, about 33% found once; its top ten account for approximately 14%. CDR1 is SGHVS, CDR2 FNYEAQ, per germline. The CDR3 runs to 16 residues. The chain links TRBV7-6 to TRBJ2-5; 8 bases are shared with TRBD2. Sequenced material: PBMCs. The TCR originated in a human donor in good health (CMV status not recorded). Some clones in this sample may be carry-over from other donors' samples. The CDR3: CASSMGLSGGGETQSF. The CDR3 nucleotides are TGTGCCAGCAGCATGGGACTAAGCGGGGGCGGAGAGACCCAGTCCTTC. Looking up the rest from reference TRBV7-6 and TRBJ2-5 gives the full variable domain: GAGVSQSPRYKVTKRGQDVALRCDPISGHVSLYWYRQALGQGPEFLTYFNYEAQQDKSGLPNDRFSAERPEGSISTLTIQRTEQRDSAMYRCASSMGLSGGGETQSFGPGTRLLVL.